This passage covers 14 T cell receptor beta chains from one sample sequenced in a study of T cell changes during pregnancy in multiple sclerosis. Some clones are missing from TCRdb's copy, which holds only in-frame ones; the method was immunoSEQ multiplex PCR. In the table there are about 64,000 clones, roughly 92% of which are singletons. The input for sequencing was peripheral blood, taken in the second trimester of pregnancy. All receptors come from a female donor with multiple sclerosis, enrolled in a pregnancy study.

The CDR3 nucleotides are TGTGCCAGCATAGGTCGGCGGAAAGTCTACGAGCAGTACTTC. Protein: CASIGRRKVYEQYF. V and J are TRBV5-6 and TRBJ2-7; D gene ambiguous. The germline V and J ends were trimmed by 6 bases and 3 bases, with 16 bases remaining between them. Germline-derived CDR1 and CDR2 are SGHDT and YYEEEE. The length of the CDR3 is 14 residues.

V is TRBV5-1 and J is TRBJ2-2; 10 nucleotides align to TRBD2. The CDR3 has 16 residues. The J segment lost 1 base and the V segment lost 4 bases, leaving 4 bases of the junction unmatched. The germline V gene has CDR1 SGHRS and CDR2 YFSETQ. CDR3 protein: CASSPRTSGNTGELFF. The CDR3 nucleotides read TGCGCCAGCAGCCCTAGGACTAGCGGGAACACCGGGGAGCTGTTTTTT.

CDR3 amino acids: CASSLGQPANYGYTF. The CDR3 region has the DNA TGCGCCAGCAGCTTGGGACAGCCAGCTAACTATGGCTACACCTTC. The rearrangement uses TRBV5-1 and TRBJ1-2; TRBD1 might be the D (5 bases). Germline CDR1 SGHRS, CDR2 YFSETQ. V lost 0 bases and J 0 bases, leaving 9 bases between the germline ends. The CDR3 is made up of 15 amino acids.

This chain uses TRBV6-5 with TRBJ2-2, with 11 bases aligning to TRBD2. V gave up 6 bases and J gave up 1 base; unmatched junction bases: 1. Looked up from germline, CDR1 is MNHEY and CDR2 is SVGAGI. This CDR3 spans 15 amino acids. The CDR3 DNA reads TGTGCCAGCAGAGGGACTAGCGGGAACACCGGGGAGCTGTTTTTT. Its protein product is CASRGTSGNTGELFF.

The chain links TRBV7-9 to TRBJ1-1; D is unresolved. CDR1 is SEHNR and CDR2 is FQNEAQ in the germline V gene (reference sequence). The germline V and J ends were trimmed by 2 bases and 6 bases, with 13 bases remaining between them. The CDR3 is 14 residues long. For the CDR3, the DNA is TGTGCCAGCAGCTTATCAGGTGGGAGGTCTGAAGCTTTCTTT. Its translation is CASSLSGGRSEAFF. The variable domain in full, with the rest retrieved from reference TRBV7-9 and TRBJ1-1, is DTGVSQNPRHKITKRGQNVTFRCDPISEHNRLYWYRQTLGQGPEFLTYFQNEAQLEKSRLLSDRFSAERPKGSFSTLEIQRTEQGDSAMYLCASSLSGGRSEAFFGQGTRLTVV.

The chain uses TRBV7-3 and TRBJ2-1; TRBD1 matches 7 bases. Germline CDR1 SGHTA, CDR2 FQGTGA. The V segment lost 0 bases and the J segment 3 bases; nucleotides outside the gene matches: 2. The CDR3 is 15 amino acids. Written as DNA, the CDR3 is TGTGCCAGCAGCTTAACGGGGGACAGCTACAATGAGCAGTTCTTC. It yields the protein CASSLTGDSYNEQFF. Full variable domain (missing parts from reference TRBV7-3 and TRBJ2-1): GAGVSQTPSNKVTEKGKYVELRCDPISGHTALYWYRQSLGQGPEFLIYFQGTGAADDSGLPNDRFFAVRPEGSVSTLKIQRTERGDSAVYLCASSLTGDSYNEQFFGPGTRLTVL.

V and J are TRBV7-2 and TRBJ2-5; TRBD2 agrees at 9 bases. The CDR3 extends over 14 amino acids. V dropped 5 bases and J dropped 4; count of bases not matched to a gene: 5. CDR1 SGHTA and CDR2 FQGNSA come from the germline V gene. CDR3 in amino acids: CASSHMRGGETQYF. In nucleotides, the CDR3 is TGTGCCAGCAGCCACATGCGGGGGGGAGAGACCCAGTACTTC.

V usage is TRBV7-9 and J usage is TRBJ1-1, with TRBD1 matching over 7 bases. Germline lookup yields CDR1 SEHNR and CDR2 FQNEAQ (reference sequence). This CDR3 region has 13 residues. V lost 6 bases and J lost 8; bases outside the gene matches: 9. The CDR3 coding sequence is TGTGCCAGCAGTCCGCAGGGGGTCCACGAAGCTTTCTTT. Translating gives CASSPQGVHEAFF.

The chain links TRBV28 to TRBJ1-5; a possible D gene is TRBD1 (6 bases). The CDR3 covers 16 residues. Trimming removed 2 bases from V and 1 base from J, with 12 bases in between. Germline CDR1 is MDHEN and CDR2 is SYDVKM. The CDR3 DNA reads TGTGCCAGCAGTTTACTGGGGGCTAGCAGCAATCAGCCCCAGCATTTT. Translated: CASSLLGASSNQPQHF. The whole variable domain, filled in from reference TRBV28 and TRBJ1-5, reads DVKVTQSSRYLVKRTGEKVFLECVQDMDHENMFWYRQDPGLGLRLIYFSYDVKMKEKGDIPEGYSVSREKKERFSLILESASTNQTSMYLCASSLLGASSNQPQHFGDGTRLSIL.

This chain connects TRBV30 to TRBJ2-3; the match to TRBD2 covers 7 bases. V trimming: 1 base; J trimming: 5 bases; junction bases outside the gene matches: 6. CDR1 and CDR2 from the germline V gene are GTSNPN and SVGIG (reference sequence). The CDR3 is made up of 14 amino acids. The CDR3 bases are TGTGCCTGGAGTGCTGCGGGAGAGAAAGATACGCAGTATTTT. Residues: CAWSAAGEKDTQYF.

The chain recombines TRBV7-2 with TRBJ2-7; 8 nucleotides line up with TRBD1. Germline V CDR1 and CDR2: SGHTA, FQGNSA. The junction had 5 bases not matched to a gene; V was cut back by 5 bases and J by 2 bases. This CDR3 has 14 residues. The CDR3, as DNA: TGTGCCAGCAGCCCATGGGACAGGCCCTACGAGCAGTACTTC. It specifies CASSPWDRPYEQYF.

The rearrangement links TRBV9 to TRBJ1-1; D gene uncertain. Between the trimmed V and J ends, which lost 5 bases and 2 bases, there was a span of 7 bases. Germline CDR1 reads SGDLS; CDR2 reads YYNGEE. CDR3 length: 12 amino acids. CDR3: CASSRGNTEAFF. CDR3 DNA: TGTGCCAGCAGTCGGGGTAACACTGAAGCTTTCTTT.

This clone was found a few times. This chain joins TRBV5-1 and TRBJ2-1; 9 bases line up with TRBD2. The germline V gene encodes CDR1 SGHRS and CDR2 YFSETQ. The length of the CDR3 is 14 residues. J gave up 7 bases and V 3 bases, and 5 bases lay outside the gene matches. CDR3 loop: CASSSGLAHNEQFF. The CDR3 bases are TGCGCCAGCAGCTCCGGACTAGCGCATAATGAGCAGTTCTTC.

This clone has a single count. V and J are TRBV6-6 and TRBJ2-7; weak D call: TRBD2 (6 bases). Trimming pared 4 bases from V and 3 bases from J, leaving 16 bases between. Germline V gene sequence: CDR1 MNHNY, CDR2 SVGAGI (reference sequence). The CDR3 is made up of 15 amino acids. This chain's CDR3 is CASSSLAGAGYEQYF. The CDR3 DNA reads TGTGCCAGCAGTTCCCTAGCTGGAGCGGGCTACGAGCAGTACTTC.